Listed below are T cell receptor beta chains from one sample, sequenced in a study of blood T cells in healthy people across ages. TCRdb reanalysed the 5' RACE reads using MiXCR and keeps one entry per CDR3 protein. The top ten clones hold 40% to 50% of a sample with approximately 800,000 distinct CDR3 sequences, approximately 55% of them seen once. Sequences were obtained from blood. The receptors originated from a man at least 80 years old in good health. Both conserved end residues are trimmed from each CDR3. D genes are given only for firm matches.

>NA|TRBV20-1|NA
SAPTGKSSYNEQY
>TRBJ2-5|TRBV20-1|TRBD2
SARPPGLAQQETQY
>TRBJ2-5|TRBV20-1|TRBD2
SARGVNVAGAGHEQY
>TRBJ1-2|TRBV14|TRBD1
ASSQQGQEFNYGYT
>TRBJ2-5|TRBV10-3|NA
AISGSAAQETQY
>TRBJ2-3|TRBV5-1|TRBD2
ASSPGTSGSWHRYAY
>TRBJ2-7|TRBV12-3/TRBV12-4|TRBD2
ASSLGTSGTSYEQY
>NA|TRBV29-1|TRBD2
SVESLGTSGTTTQY
>TRBJ1-1|TRBV5-1|NA
ASRVEGPRNTEAF
>TRBJ1-1|TRBV3-1|TRBD1
ASSPLDRGTEAF
>TRBJ2-3|TRBV27|NA
ASSLANLGHRDAY
>TRBJ2-3|TRBV15|NA
ATSRPRGDTQY
>TRBJ2-5|TRBV6-5|TRBD1
ANSYSGTGEATQY
>TRBJ2-7|TRBV10-2|TRBD2
ASSEWVAGGFYEQY
>TRBJ2-1|TRBV18|NA
ASSPRQVSYNEQF
>TRBJ2-1|TRBV6-2/TRBV6-3|TRBD2
ASSIAGGPHEQF
>TRBJ2-7|TRBV29-1|NA
SVYFEDSTYEQY
>NA|TRBV28|TRBD2
ATRSGSLNEQY
>TRBJ2-1|TRBV5-1|NA
ASSLGQGRNNEQF
>TRBJ2-6|TRBV3-1|NA
ASKRGGGANVLT
>TRBJ2-7|TRBV20-1|NA
SARAERSSYEQY
>TRBJ2-6|TRBV6-5|TRBD2
ASSYSGLAGDSGANVLT
>TRBJ1-5|TRBV7-8|NA
ASSLVRQPQH
>TRBJ2-1|TRBV3-1|NA
ASSQDFSYNEQF
>TRBJ2-5|TRBV6-5|NA
ASSYSPLTSQETQY
>TRBJ1-2|TRBV20-1|NA
SARDPPLITGMRYT
>NA|TRBV20-1|TRBD2
SASPGRTSGMETQY
>TRBJ1-6|TRBV16|NA
ASSQPGNSPLH
>TRBJ2-7|TRBV18|NA
ASSPGMDYEQY
>TRBJ2-5|TRBV7-2|TRBD2
ASMSGGRHEQY